The clone carrying this T cell receptor (beta chain) was counted at least ten times. The antigen remains unidentified. This sample is part of a study of T-cell reconstitution after alpha-beta-depleted transplantation in children. Study-wide points: At the one-year point after transplant, T-cell counts and TCRbeta diversity were found to come mostly from T cells that had been newly produced. Reportedly, only several hundred clones from non-depleted graft cells drove alpha-beta T-cell counts at about two months.

The CDR3 spans 14 residues. Germline CDR1 reads SGDLS; CDR2 reads YYNGEE. Trimming stripped 4 bases from V and 8 bases from J, with 16 bases between. Researchers prepared the TCRbeta library using unique molecular identifiers, the study reports. A single record per CDR3 protein comes from TCRdb applying MiXCR to the PCR reads. The sample contains just over 950,000 distinct CDR3 sequences, under 30% of which appear only once. This TCR was sampled from a boy under two years old who had a stem cell transplant for SCID, so the T cells may come from the graft donor. The specimen was PBMCs, mostly from graft donor cells, collected 360 days after TCRalphabeta/CD19-depleted stem cell transplant. V gene TRBV9 combines with J gene TRBJ1-3; D may be TRBD1 (6 bases). Here the CDR3 reads CASSQGHAGDTIYF. In DNA, the CDR3 is TGTGCCAGCAGCCAGGGACATGCCGGGGACACCATATATTTT.